This T cell receptor beta chain was retrieved from a study of response to subunit inactivated influenza vaccine. Overall study results and limits: It was suggested by the authors that few new T cells are recruited by each seasonal influenza vaccination.

There are a few counts of this clonotype. Its cognate antigen is unknown. TCRdb reanalysed the RT-PCR reads using MiXCR and keeps one entry per CDR3 protein. The sample includes about 500,000 distinct CDR3 sequences, approximately 6.9% of them seen just once. V lost 5 bases to trimming and J lost 7 bases, with 11 bases between them. From germline, CDR1 is SEHNR and CDR2 FQNEAQ (reference sequence). There are 12 residues in the CDR3. The sequencing used PBMCs from blood, collected roughly 24 months after vaccination. The sequence was obtained from a man aged 50 to 69 who received an inactivated influenza vaccine. The chain carries TRBV7-9 and TRBJ1-1, with D uncertain. For the CDR3, the DNA is TGTGCCAGCAGCCCCCCTGCCTTTGAAGCTTTCTTT. It specifies CASSPPAFEAFF.